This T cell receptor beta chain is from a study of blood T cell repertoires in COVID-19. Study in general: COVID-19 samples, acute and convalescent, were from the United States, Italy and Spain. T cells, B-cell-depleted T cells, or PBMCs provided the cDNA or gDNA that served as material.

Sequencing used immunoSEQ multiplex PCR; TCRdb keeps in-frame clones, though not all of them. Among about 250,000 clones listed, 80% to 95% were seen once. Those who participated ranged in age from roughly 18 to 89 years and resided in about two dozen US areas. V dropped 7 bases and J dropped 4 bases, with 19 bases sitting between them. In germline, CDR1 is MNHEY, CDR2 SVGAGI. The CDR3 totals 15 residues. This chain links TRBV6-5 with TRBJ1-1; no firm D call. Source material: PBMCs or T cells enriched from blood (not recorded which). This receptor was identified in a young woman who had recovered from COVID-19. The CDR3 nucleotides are TGTGCCAGCACCCTAGTCGCCAGCTTGGGCACTGAAGCTTTCTTT. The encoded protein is CASTLVASLGTEAFF.